What follows describes a single TCR beta chain. As yet, its antigen is unknown. It was with 60 Vbeta and 13 Jbeta primers that the PCR ran. Some clones are missing from TCRdb's copy, which holds only in-frame ones; the method was immunoSEQ multiplex PCR. The table includes some 80,000 clones, 10% detected once. The data are from a study of cytomegalovirus exposure and HLA in healthy donors. Germline V gene sequence: CDR1 MNHEY, CDR2 SVGAGI. CDR3 length: 15 residues. The junction had 6 bases not matched to a gene; V was cut back by 0 bases and J by 5 bases. Study results and caveats: Of the V segments, some could not be distinguished, including TRBV6-2 and TRBV6-3, and were excluded. Later analysis revealed greater clonal expansion in HLA-associated TCR beta chains than in equally common others.

The receptor was derived from a man in his 60s in good health and CMV-seropositive. Sequencing input: PBMCs. J is TRBJ2-7 and V is TRBV6-5; TRBD2 matches at 8 bases. The CDR3 loop reads CASSYSLAGWDEQYF. CDR3 coding DNA: TGTGCCAGCAGTTACTCGTTAGCGGGATGGGACGAGCAGTACTTC.